The 28 T cell receptor beta chains listed next were all sequenced from one sample in a study of shared T cell receptors in the human thymus. TCRdb's copy holds only in-frame clones and misses some; the assay was immunoSEQ multiplex PCR. The sample lists 600,000 or so clones; around 87% were seen once. The data were also submitted as part of a second study, on human thymus T cells.

The sequenced sample was thymocytes. The receptors were gathered from a boy younger than two with a congenital heart defect.

The rearrangement links TRBV28 to TRBJ2-2; 13 bases match TRBD2. The CDR3 runs to 19 residues. The trim removed 4 bases at V and 1 base at J, leaving 9 bases unmatched. Germline V CDR1 and CDR2: MDHEN, SYDVKM. CDR3: CASSWMRLAGGLNTGELFF. For the CDR3, the DNA is TGTGCCAGCAGTTGGATGCGACTAGCGGGAGGATTGAACACCGGGGAGCTGTTTTTT.

The chain carries TRBV28 and TRBJ1-3; no clear D. V was shortened by 2 bases and J by 3 bases, with 11 bases between the two germline ends. The CDR3 extends over 15 amino acids. Germline values: CDR1 MDHEN, CDR2 SYDVKM. The CDR3: CASSLLPGDGNTIYF. The CDR3, as DNA: TGTGCCAGCAGTTTACTCCCCGGGGATGGAAACACCATATATTTT.

The CDR3 is CASTQAGDRPLRVRGQPQHF. The CDR3, as DNA: TGTGCCAGCACTCAGGCTGGGGACAGGCCTCTACGCGTTCGCGGTCAGCCCCAGCATTTT. The V and J genes are TRBV28 and TRBJ1-5, with 8 bases that match TRBD1. V lost 7 bases to trimming and J lost 6 bases; unmatched junction nucleotides: 26. Germline loops: CDR1 MDHEN, CDR2 SYDVKM. This CDR3 is 20 amino acids long.

The rearrangement links TRBV15 to TRBJ1-5, with TRBD1 as a possible D gene (6 bases). Trimming shortened V by 2 bases and J by 7 bases, and 15 bases separated the two germline ends. Germline CDR1 LNHNV, CDR2 YYDKDF (reference sequence). The CDR3 length is 15 residues. CDR3 nucleotides: TGTGCCACCAGCAGAAGACCCGACAGGATCCAGCCCCAGCATTTT. This sequence encodes CATSRRPDRIQPQHF.

The chain uses TRBV6-5 and TRBJ2-7, with 9 positions matching TRBD1. V was clipped by 6 bases and J by 3 bases; unmatched bases: 6. The CDR3 sequence is 14 residues long. Germline loops: CDR1 MNHEY, CDR2 SVGAGI. This CDR3 is CASRSRQGGYEQYF. The CDR3 region has the DNA TGTGCCAGCAGAAGTAGACAGGGGGGCTACGAGCAGTACTTC.

This chain joins TRBV7-2 and TRBJ2-6, with D possibly TRBD1 on 6 matching bases. The CDR3 contains 19 residues. Germline V CDR1 and CDR2: SGHTA, FQGNSA. The ends were cut back, 1 base at V and 0 bases at J, with 16 bases in the middle. The CDR3 nucleotides read TGTGCCAGCAGCTTAGGTAGGCGGACAGAAAGCTCTGGGGCCAACGTCCTGACTTTC. It specifies CASSLGRRTESSGANVLTF.

This clone was counted a few times. The V call is TRBV19, the J call TRBJ1-5; TRBD1 aligns across 9 bases. This CDR3 contains 16 residues. Germline CDR1 reads LNHDA; CDR2 reads SQIVND (reference sequence). V trimming: 3 bases; J trimming: 7 bases; junction bases outside the gene matches: 10. The CDR3 here is CASSIRGTGFGQPQHF. The CDR3 bases are TGTGCCAGTAGTATCCGGGGGACAGGGTTCGGCCAGCCCCAGCATTTT.

The J gene is TRBJ2-7, the V gene TRBV2; weak D call: TRBD2 (5 bases). The CDR3 is 13 residues long. Deletions cut 7 bases from V and 2 bases from J, with 12 bases between. CDR1 SNHLY and CDR2 FYNNEI come from the germline V gene. CDR3 loop: CASIAGEAYEQYF. CDR3 in DNA: TGTGCCAGCATTGCCGGGGAAGCCTACGAGCAGTACTTC.

This chain links TRBV2 with TRBJ1-4; D unresolved. V was cut by 7 bases and J by 7 bases, with 13 bases left in between. The CDR3 length is 13 residues. Germline V gene lookup returns CDR1 SNHLY and CDR2 FYNNEI. The CDR3 bases are TGTGCCAGCACTAGGGATGCGGGTGAAAAACTGTTTTTT. Amino acids: CASTRDAGEKLFF.

This chain links TRBV6-6 with TRBJ2-1, with 10 bases aligning to TRBD2. V shed 6 bases and J 6 bases; nucleotides not matched to a gene: 5. The CDR3 extends over 14 amino acids. Germline assignment: CDR1 MNHNY and CDR2 SVGAGI (reference sequence). The CDR3 here is CASRTSGEFNEQFF. CDR3 DNA sequence: TGTGCCAGCAGAACTAGCGGGGAGTTCAATGAGCAGTTCTTC.

The V call is TRBV11-2, the J call TRBJ2-1; 14 nucleotides match TRBD2. CDR1 and CDR2 from the germline V gene are SGHAT and FQNNGV. CDR3 length equals 17 residues. Trimming took 2 bases from V and 1 from J; bases not matched to a gene: 1. CDR3 protein: CASSLRTSGRSYNEQFF. The CDR3, as DNA: TGTGCCAGCAGCTTAAGGACTAGCGGGAGGTCCTACAATGAGCAGTTCTTC.

The genes are TRBV27 and TRBJ2-2; maybe TRBD2 (5 bases). This CDR3 region has 20 residues. The germline gives CDR1 MNHEY, CDR2 SMNVEV (reference sequence). V lost 8 bases to trimming and J lost 4 bases, with 32 bases between them. The CDR3 loop reads CASGPLSTRGRGLFTGELFF. The CDR3, as DNA: TGTGCCAGCGGCCCTTTATCTACTAGAGGGCGTGGACTCTTCACCGGGGAGCTGTTTTTT.

J is TRBJ2-3 and V is TRBV19; weak D call: TRBD1 (5 bases). This CDR3 has 18 amino acids. V lost 3 bases and J lost 1, with 20 bases in between. Looked up from germline, CDR1 is LNHDA and CDR2 is SQIVND (reference sequence). The CDR3, as DNA: TGTGCCAGTAGTATGCAGACAGTGCTCCGAAATTGCACAGATACGCAGTATTTT. This translates into CASSMQTVLRNCTDTQYF.

This chain links TRBV28 with TRBJ2-7; 14 bases align to TRBD2. The CDR3 runs 16 residues. V lost 5 bases, J lost 2 bases, and 5 bases stayed unmatched. Looked up from germline, CDR1 is MDHEN and CDR2 is SYDVKM. The DNA of the CDR3 is TGTGCCAGCAGTCCCCCGGGACTAGCGGGGGCCTACGAGCAGTACTTC. It encodes CASSPPGLAGAYEQYF.

The chain couples TRBV7-6 to TRBJ2-5, with 8 nucleotides matching TRBD1. This CDR3 comprises 16 residues. Trimming at V came to 2 bases and at J to 1 base, leaving 6 bases not matched to a gene. Germline assignment: CDR1 SGHVS and CDR2 FNYEAQ. The CDR3 sequence is CASSLLTGAIQETQYF. The CDR3 DNA is TGTGCCAGCAGCTTATTGACAGGGGCGATCCAAGAGACCCAGTACTTC.

The genes are TRBV5-1 and TRBJ2-3; perhaps TRBD2 as D (5 bases). CDR1 is SGHRS and CDR2 is YFSETQ in the germline V gene. V was shortened by 4 bases and J by 11 bases, with 11 bases between the two germline ends. The CDR3 runs 11 residues. This chain's CDR3 is CASSHRLLQYF. The CDR3 nucleotides are TGCGCCAGCAGCCACAGACTACTGCAGTATTTT.

The rearrangement uses TRBV20-1 and TRBJ2-3; no definite D call. The CDR3 loop spans 10 amino acids. Deletions cut 1 base from V and 8 bases from J, with 4 bases between. Germline CDR1 DFQATT, CDR2 SNEGSKA (reference sequence). CDR3 residues: CSARGPTQYF. The CDR3 DNA follows: TGCAGTGCTAGAGGGCCTACGCAGTATTTT.

The chain has TRBV27 and TRBJ2-2; possible D gene TRBD1, 6 bases. The CDR3 is 15 amino acids. Germline values: CDR1 MNHEY, CDR2 SMNVEV (reference sequence). Between the trimmed V and J ends, which lost 5 bases and 5 bases, there was a span of 15 bases. CDR3 amino acids: CASSPFNRATGELFF. CDR3 nucleotide sequence: TGTGCCAGCAGTCCGTTCAACAGGGCTACCGGGGAGCTGTTTTTT.

The chain joins TRBV12-5 to TRBJ2-7; tentative D call: TRBD1 (6 bases). V gave up 0 bases and J gave up 3 bases, with 36 bases separating them. CDR3 size: 23 residues. Germline V gene lookup returns CDR1 LGHNT and CDR2 FRNRAP. The CDR3 loop is CASGLVLSYWGHLTGSSFYEQYF. CDR3 nucleotide sequence: TGTGCTAGTGGTTTGGTACTCAGTTATTGGGGACACCTCACAGGCTCCAGTTTCTACGAGCAGTACTTC.

The chain has TRBV11-2 and TRBJ1-1; possibly TRBD1 for D (5 bases). Looked up from germline, CDR1 is SGHAT and CDR2 is FQNNGV. The CDR3 contains 11 residues. V was clipped by 5 bases and J by 11 bases, with 12 bases between them. CDR3 DNA: TGTGCCAGCAGCCCCGGGGGTAAGGCTTTCTTT. Protein: CASSPGGKAFF.

The chain uses TRBV27 and TRBJ2-7; 10 nucleotides align to TRBD2. This CDR3 has 14 amino acids. Germline CDR1 and CDR2: MNHEY and SMNVEV (reference sequence). V lost 5 bases, J lost 3 bases, and 4 bases stayed unmatched. This CDR3 is CASSTVAGGYEQYF. The CDR3, as DNA: TGTGCCAGCAGTACTGTAGCGGGAGGCTACGAGCAGTACTTC.

CDR3 nucleotide sequence: TGTGCCAGCAGTTTTCAAGTGGTCCCGAGTTTCTACGAGCAGTACTTC. It specifies CASSFQVVPSFYEQYF. V gene TRBV6-5 combines with J gene TRBJ2-7; D gene uncertain. The germline V and J ends were trimmed by 4 bases and 3 bases, with 19 bases remaining between them. Germline CDR1 is MNHEY and CDR2 is SVGAGI. The CDR3 is made up of 16 amino acids.

The chain joins TRBV25-1 to TRBJ2-5, with TRBD1 matching 7 bases. The J call is in doubt because the DNA end fits TRBJ2-7 better. CDR1 and CDR2 (germline): MGHDK, SYGVNS. CDR3 length equals 15 residues. CDR3 amino acids: CASSEYYRGHYEQYF. As DNA, the CDR3 is TGTGCCAGCAGTGAATATTACAGGGGTCACTACGAGCAGTACTTC.

V usage is TRBV9 and J usage is TRBJ2-2; 9 nucleotides line up with TRBD2. V was pared by 3 bases and J by 3 bases, with 3 bases of the junction left unmatched. Germline V gene sequence: CDR1 SGDLS, CDR2 YYNGEE. The CDR3 consists of 15 residues. Here the CDR3 DNA reads TGTGCCAGCAGCGCGACTAGCGGAGACACCGGGGAGCTGTTTTTT. The encoded protein is CASSATSGDTGELFF.

The sample holds one count of this clone. This chain connects TRBV27 to TRBJ2-1; 7 bases are a match to TRBD2. J gave up 4 bases and V 8 bases, and 26 bases lay outside the gene matches. This CDR3 is built from 20 residues. Germline V gene lookup returns CDR1 MNHEY and CDR2 SMNVEV (reference sequence). CDR3 in amino acids: CASGDRDEEGREWGYNEQFF. The CDR3 nucleotides read TGTGCCAGCGGAGATCGGGACGAAGAGGGGCGGGAGTGGGGATACAATGAGCAGTTCTTC.

The chain is built from TRBV4-1 and TRBJ1-6; tentative D call: TRBD1 (6 bases). Deletions cut 4 bases from V and 2 bases from J, with 21 bases between. CDR3 length: 19 residues. From germline, CDR1 is MGHRA and CDR2 YSYEKL. CDR3 coding DNA: TGCGCCAGCAGCCCTCCACGTACAGGGAGAGTCGCCTATAATTCACCCCTCCACTTT. Residues: CASSPPRTGRVAYNSPLHF.

J is TRBJ2-7 and V is TRBV4-2; 14 positions agree with TRBD2. Looked up from germline, CDR1 is LGHNA and CDR2 is YNFKEQ. Trimming at V came to 4 bases and at J to 4 bases, leaving 3 bases not matched to a gene. The CDR3 consists of 15 residues. Written as DNA, the CDR3 is TGTGCCAGCAGCCCGGGGACTAGCGGGGGTTACGAGCAGTACTTC. Translation: CASSPGTSGGYEQYF.

The rearrangement links TRBV6-6 to TRBJ2-1, with D possibly matching TRBD2 (6 bases). Germline V gene lookup returns CDR1 MNHNY and CDR2 SVGAGI (reference sequence). The CDR3 is made up of 12 amino acids. Trimming removed 2 bases at V and 10 bases at J, with 9 bases between. This CDR3 is CASSYPGDEQFF. The CDR3 DNA sequence: TGTGCCAGCAGTTACCCGGGAGACGAGCAGTTCTTC.